This T cell receptor (beta chain) appears in the sequencing data of a study of CD8 T cells in ankylosing spondylitis. This CDR3 comprises 13 residues. Germline lookup yields CDR1 SGHKS and CDR2 YYEKEE (reference sequence). Trimming took off 2 bases at V and 5 bases at J, with 10 bases between the two ends. Whole-study results and caveats: CD8+ cells made up the disease-linked clones, which were relatively rare in peripheral blood. The study identified a TCR beta motif of roughly eight highly homologous variants that appeared characteristic of ankylosing spondylitis blood.

One entry per CDR3 protein results from TCRdb running MiXCR on the 5' RACE reads. The table records 800,000 to 900,000 distinct CDR3 sequences, 12% of them present only once. This clonotype was detected only a few times. Antigen: not known. This chain joins TRBV5-5 and TRBJ1-1; a possible D gene is TRBD1 (5 bases). The sequence came from a male donor with ankylosing spondylitis. The sequencing sample was made of blood, either unsorted or a sorted T cell fraction (not recorded which). The CDR3: CASSFSGKTEAFF. In DNA form, the CDR3 reads TGTGCCAGCAGCTTCTCAGGGAAAACTGAAGCTTTCTTT.